Listed below are T cell receptor beta chains from one sample, sequenced in a study of human T cells and chemical hapten exposure. TCRdb processed the RACE reads anew with MiXCR; each CDR3 protein has one entry. This table holds tens of thousands of distinct CDR3 sequences, about 7.5% found once. The input for sequencing was whole blood, taken in connection with sensitization to the hapten diphenylcyclopropenone (DPC). The receptors derive from a woman younger than 45 with alopecia areata. Some clones in this sample may be carry-over from other donors' samples. CDR3s include the opening cysteine and the closing phenylalanine or tryptophan. The D gene is left open where the match is weak. Clone size appears in some rows only: once, few, many, or a class for an expanded clone.

clone size	D gene	V gene	J gene	CDR3 DNA	CDR3 protein
few	TRBD1	TRBV7-9	TRBJ1-2	TGTGCCAGCAGCTCCACACAGGGGAATAACTATGGCTACACCTTC	CASSSTQGNNYGYTF
few	TRBD2	TRBV7-6	TRBJ2-1	TGTGCCAGCAGCTTAGCGGGACTAGCGGGTTTGGATGAGCAGTTCTTC	CASSLAGLAGLDEQFF
many	NA	TRBV12-3/TRBV12-4	TRBJ2-3	TGTGCCAGCAGTTTTAGAGCGACAGATACGCAGTATTTT	CASSFRATDTQYF
few	TRBD1	TRBV29-1	TRBJ2-7	TGCAGCGTTGAATCGCAGGGGGAATCCTACGAGCAGTACTTC	CSVESQGESYEQYF
many	NA	TRBV6-1	TRBJ2-7	TGTGCCAGCTCAGAACGTGGGTTCGAGCAGTACTTC	CASSERGFEQYF
few	TRBD1	TRBV29-1	TRBJ1-1	TGCAGCGTTGTTGGTGGACAGGGATTGAACACTGAAGCTTTCTTT	CSVVGGQGLNTEAFF
NA	NA	TRBV20-1	TRBJ2-7	TGCAGTGCCAGACACTTCCCAGGGGAGGGGTACCACGAGCAGTACTTC	CSARHFPGEGYHEQYF
many	TRBD2	TRBV6-1	TRBJ2-3	TGTGCCAGCAGTGAGGCTAGCGGGGGGGGCACAGATACGCAGTATTTT	CASSEASGGGTDTQYF
many	TRBD2	TRBV10-3	TRBJ2-3	TGTGCCACCCTAGCGGGGGTCACAGATACGCAGTATTTT	CATLAGVTDTQYF
NA	NA	TRBV7-9	TRBJ1-2	TGTGCCAGCAGCTTAGGCAACCTAGATGGCTACACCTTC	CASSLGNLDGYTF
many	NA	TRBV7-2	TRBJ1-4	TGTGCCAGCAGCTTGACGCAGGGAACTAATGAAAAACTGTTTTTT	CASSLTQGTNEKLFF
few	NA	TRBV29-1	TRBJ1-1	TGCAGCGTTGAAGAGAAGGGTGCTGAAGCTTTCTTT	CSVEEKGAEAFF
few	TRBD1	TRBV5-1	TRBJ1-2	TGCGCCAGCAGCTCGGGACAGGGGGGGAATGGCTACACCTTC	CASSSGQGGNGYTF
NA	TRBD1	TRBV20-1	TRBJ1-1	TGCAGTGCTGCTCCGGGACAGCCCACCCCAGCTTTCTTT	CSAAPGQPTPAFF
NA	NA	TRBV27	TRBJ1-2	TGTGCCAGCAGTCCCCCTGGGGGAAAAGGGGGCTACACCTTC	CASSPPGGKGGYTF
few	NA	TRBV4-2	TRBJ2-4	TGTGCCAGCAGCCAAGTAATAGGGGGTGCCAAAAACATTCAGTACTTC	CASSQVIGGAKNIQYF
NA	NA	TRBV30	TRBJ1-2	TGTGCCTGGAGTAGGGCAGTAGATGGCTACACCTTC	CAWSRAVDGYTF
few	TRBD1	TRBV6-5	TRBJ1-2	TGTGCCAGCAGTTTGGACAGGGAAGCCTATGGCTACACCTTC	CASSLDREAYGYTF
few	NA	TRBV20-1	TRBJ2-3	TGCAGTGCTAGAGATCGGGTGGGAGATACGCAGTATTTT	CSARDRVGDTQYF
many	TRBD1	TRBV11-3	TRBJ2-1	TGTGCCAGCAGCTTAGGACAGGGTTCAGGTGAGCAGTTCTTC	CASSLGQGSGEQFF
many	NA	TRBV20-1	TRBJ1-4	TGCAGTGCTAAGAGTTGGCAGGTTGGGGGAGAAAAACTGTTTTTT	CSAKSWQVGGEKLFF
many	TRBD1	TRBV2	TRBJ1-1	TGTGCCAGTGAGGGGACAGGGGGTAGTCCGACTGAAGCTTTCTTT	CASEGTGGSPTEAFF
NA	NA	TRBV3-1	TRBJ2-5	TGTGCCAGCAGCCAAGGGCGGACACTAGAGACCCAGTACTTC	CASSQGRTLETQYF
many	TRBD1	TRBV9	TRBJ1-5	TGTGCCAGCAGCCCCTCCCAGGGGGGGACAGGGGATGGCCAGCCCCAGCATTTT	CASSPSQGGTGDGQPQHF
NA	NA	TRBV5-1	TRBJ2-1	TGCGCCAGCAGCTTGTACCCCTCAGGCAATGAGCAGTTCTTC	CASSLYPSGNEQFF
many	TRBD2	TRBV29-1	TRBJ2-3	TGCAGCGTTGAAGCCTTAGCGGGGGCCTACACAGATACGCAGTATTTT	CSVEALAGAYTDTQYF
many	TRBD1	TRBV6-6	TRBJ2-5	TGTGCCAGCAGTTACTCGCCCAGGGGGCGAACAGAGACCCAGTACTTC	CASSYSPRGRTETQYF
many	NA	TRBV11-2	TRBJ2-3	TGTGCCAGCAGCTTAGATGGGGGGCGGGGAGATACGCAGTATTTT	CASSLDGGRGDTQYF
many	NA	TRBV7-3	TRBJ2-3	TGTGCCAGCAGCTTAATGGGGGCTGGCGCAGATACGCAGTATTTT	CASSLMGAGADTQYF
many	NA	TRBV5-1	TRBJ2-7	TGCGCCAGCAGCCCGCAAGGACCGCGAATCGACGAGCAGTACTTC	CASSPQGPRIDEQYF
many	TRBD2	TRBV6-5	TRBJ2-5	TGTGCCAGCAGTTTCCGGACTAGACAAGAGACCCAGTACTTC	CASSFRTRQETQYF
many	NA	TRBV7-9	TRBJ2-4	TGTGCCAGCAGCTTCGCCGGACAAGGAAACATTCAGTACTTC	CASSFAGQGNIQYF
many	NA	TRBV3-1	TRBJ1-1	TGTGCCAGCAGCCCCCCGGCTGGAGGACACTCAGCTTTCTTT	CASSPPAGGHSAFF
many	NA	TRBV6-6	TRBJ2-1	TGTGCCAGCAGTGCCTATGAGCAGTTCTTC	CASSAYEQFF
many	NA	TRBV10-3	TRBJ1-2	TGTGCCACCTTACCCCAACAGGGAATTAACTATGGCTACACCTTC	CATLPQQGINYGYTF
few	NA	TRBV12-3/TRBV12-4	TRBJ1-2	TGTGCCAGCAGTTTAACCAGGGTCGGCTACACCTTC	CASSLTRVGYTF
many	NA	TRBV24-1	TRBJ1-1	TGTGCCACCAGTGATACATGGGTCGAGGGGCCTACTACGGAAGCTTTCTTT	CATSDTWVEGPTTEAFF
NA	NA	TRBV29-1	TRBJ2-5	TGCAGTACTTTAGGGCGGCAAGAGACCCAGTACTTC	CSTLGRQETQYF
NA	TRBD1	TRBV7-2	TRBJ1-4	TGTGCCAGCAGCCCACGGACAGGGGGCTATGAAAAACTGTTTTTT	CASSPRTGGYEKLFF
many	TRBD1	TRBV9	TRBJ1-1	TGTGCCAGCAGCGTAGGACCACAGGGGGCTGAAGCTTTCTTT	CASSVGPQGAEAFF
few	TRBD2	TRBV27	TRBJ2-5	TGTGCCAGCGCTAGCGGATACTCGGAGACCCAGTACTTC	CASASGYSETQYF
few	NA	TRBV6-5	TRBJ1-2	TGTGCCAGCAGTTACTCCCCCGTCTATGGCTACACCTTC	CASSYSPVYGYTF
NA	NA	TRBV12-3/TRBV12-4	TRBJ2-7	TGTGCCAGCAGTTTAACCGGACAGAGACGCGAGCAGTACTTC	CASSLTGQRREQYF
many	TRBD1	TRBV6-5	TRBJ2-7	TGTGCCAGCAGTTATGACGGGACAGCCTACGAGCAGTACTTC	CASSYDGTAYEQYF
few	TRBD1	TRBV19	TRBJ1-3	TGTGCCACAGGACAGGGGAGCTCTGGAAACACCATATATTTT	CATGQGSSGNTIYF
NA	TRBD1	TRBV2	TRBJ1-1	TGTGCCAGCAGTAGACCGGGACAGCTGAACACTGAAGCTTTCTTT	CASSRPGQLNTEAFF
NA	NA	TRBV29-1	TRBJ2-1	TGCAGCGTTGAAGATTACAATGAGCAGTTCTTC	CSVEDYNEQFF
NA	TRBD1	TRBV30	TRBJ1-1	TGTGCCCGTTACAGGGGAACTGAAGCTTTCTTT	CARYRGTEAFF
many	NA	TRBV20-1	TRBJ2-7	TGCAGTGCTAGACGGATTCCCTACGAGCAGTACTTC	CSARRIPYEQYF
many	NA	TRBV29-1	TRBJ1-1	TGCAGCGTTGCCAAGGGGACTGAAGCTTTCTTT	CSVAKGTEAFF
many	TRBD1	TRBV10-3	TRBJ1-2	TGTGCCATCAGTGGGGTCCGACAGGGGAATTTGTCGAGGGGTAACTATGGCTACACCTTC	CAISGVRQGNLSRGNYGYTF
many	NA	TRBV29-1	TRBJ1-1	TGCAGCGTTGAATCCACCCGGAACACTGAAGCTTTCTTT	CSVESTRNTEAFF
many	NA	TRBV10-3	TRBJ2-7	TGTGCCATCAGTGGAAGCAGGGGAAATGACGAGCAGTACTTC	CAISGSRGNDEQYF
many	NA	TRBV7-2	TRBJ2-1	TGTGCCAGCAGCTTAATCCGTTTGTCCGGGGGTGAGCAGTTCTTC	CASSLIRLSGGEQFF